The entry that follows covers one T cell receptor beta chain sequence. Its target is not known. These data are taken from a study of Ad26.COV2.S vaccination and SARS-CoV-2 variants. Study-level information: Recipients of Ad26.COV2.S got it intramuscularly, once or twice 56 days apart.

Treatment defined: around 19 received Ad26.COV2.S at low or high dose, single or two shots; about 5 received placebo; per-sample allocation not given. Day 63 following the first vaccine or placebo injection was when the samples were taken. General observations from the study: The placebo group had lower spike-specific TCR breadth than the vaccine recipients did.

The table came from immunoSEQ multiplex PCR; TCRdb's copy has only in-frame clones and leaves some out. Seen here are hundreds of thousands of clones, around nine tenths observed once, and the top ten hold 3.4%. This sequence originates from a person aged 18-60 years who received the Ad26.COV2.S COVID-19 vaccine or a placebo. This sample comprised peripheral blood, obtained in a trial of Ad26.COV2.S vaccine versus placebo.

Here the CDR3 DNA reads TGTGCCAGCAGCCAAGGACAGGGGGCGCATGGCTACACCTTC. It specifies CASSQGQGAHGYTF. The chain is built from TRBV3-1 (or the pseudogene TRBV3-2) and TRBJ1-2; TRBD1 agrees at 10 bases. Trimming removed 1 base from V and 6 bases from J; junction bases left unmatched: 2. This CDR3 spans 14 amino acids. Germline CDR1 reads LGHDT; CDR2 reads YNNKEL (reference sequence).